This T cell receptor (beta chain) was sequenced for a study of neurological immune-mediated disorders. Each CDR3 protein gets one entry after TCRdb re-called the 5' RACE reads with MiXCR. Altogether 72,000 or so distinct CDR3 sequences are present, over 15% being singletons, with the ten largest covering just over 15%. Sequenced sample: PBMCs. The source of this sequence is a woman aged 40 to 50 in good health.

The DNA for the CDR3 is TGTGCCAGCAGAAAACCCGAGACGACAGAATACTATGGCTACACCTTC. It is translated as CASRKPETTEYYGYTF. V usage is TRBV6-6 and J usage is TRBJ1-2; the D gene is possibly TRBD1 (5 bases). V lost 6 bases and J 3 bases, leaving 20 bases between the germline ends. The CDR3 is 16 residues long. Germline V lookup: CDR1 MNHNY, CDR2 SVGAGI (reference sequence).